This TCR beta chain is drawn from a study of shared T cell receptors in the human thymus. Only in-frame clones appear in the TCRdb table, and some are missing; sequencing was by immunoSEQ multiplex PCR. The sample contains under 450,000 clones, 95% of which appear only once. Germline V CDR1 and CDR2: GTSNPN, SVGIG (reference sequence). Trimming cost V 0 bases and J 0 bases, with 12 bases left between them. This CDR3 spans 17 amino acids. Material: thymocytes. The TCR was taken from a human donor. This rearrangement joins TRBV30 to TRBJ1-6; D not certain. CDR3 sequence (DNA): TGTGCCTGGAGTGTTTCAGCTTCGAGCTCCTATAATTCACCCCTCCACTTT. The encoded protein is CAWSVSASSSYNSPLHF.